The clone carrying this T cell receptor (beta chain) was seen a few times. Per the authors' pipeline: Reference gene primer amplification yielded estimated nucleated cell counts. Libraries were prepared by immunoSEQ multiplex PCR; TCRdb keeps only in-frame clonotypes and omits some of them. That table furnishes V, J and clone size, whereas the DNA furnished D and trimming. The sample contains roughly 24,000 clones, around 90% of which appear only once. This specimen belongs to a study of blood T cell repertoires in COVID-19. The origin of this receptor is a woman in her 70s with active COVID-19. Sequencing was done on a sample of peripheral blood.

The CDR3 here is CSGQGQRDYGYTF. CDR3 coding DNA: TGCAGCGGTCAGGGACAGCGTGACTATGGCTACACCTTC. This chain connects TRBV29-1 to TRBJ1-2; 7 bases match TRBD1. J gave up 3 bases and V 7 bases, and 8 bases lay outside the gene matches. Germline lookup yields CDR1 SQVTM and CDR2 ANQGSEA. This CDR3 is built from 13 residues.